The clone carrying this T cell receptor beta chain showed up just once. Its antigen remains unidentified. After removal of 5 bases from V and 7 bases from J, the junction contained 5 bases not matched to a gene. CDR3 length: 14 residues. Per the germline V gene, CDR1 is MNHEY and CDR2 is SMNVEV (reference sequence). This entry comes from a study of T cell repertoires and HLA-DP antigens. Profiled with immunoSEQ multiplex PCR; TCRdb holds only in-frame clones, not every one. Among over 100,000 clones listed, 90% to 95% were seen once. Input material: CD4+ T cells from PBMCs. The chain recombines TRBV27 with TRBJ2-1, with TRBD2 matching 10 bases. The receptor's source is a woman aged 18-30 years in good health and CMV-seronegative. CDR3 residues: CASSASGSINEQFF. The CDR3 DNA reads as TGTGCCAGCAGTGCTAGCGGGAGTATAAATGAGCAGTTCTTC.